The clone carrying this T cell receptor (beta chain) was seen a few times. Its antigen is not known. Arm-PCR of CDR3 regions with iRepertoire HTBI primers generated TCR beta libraries. One entry per CDR3 protein results from TCRdb running MiXCR on the multiplex PCR reads. The sample shows 350,000 to 450,000 distinct CDR3 sequences, about 15% of them seen only once. Time point noted: newly diagnosed GD, antithyroid drugs for less than 3 months. TCR sequences were obtained from RNA taken from PBMCs. These data belong to a study of regulatory T cells in long-lasting Graves disease. Whole-study findings and limits: Patients with persistent disease showed a bias toward TRBV28, TRBJ1-2 and TRBJ2-5.

The CDR3 runs to 15 residues. CDR1 MNHEY and CDR2 SMNVEV come from the germline V gene (reference sequence). V was clipped by 3 bases and J by 0 bases, with 9 bases between them. This sample was also put to use in a study of T cells in Graves' hyperthyroidism and ophthalmopathy.

The TCR originated in a woman aged 40 to 55 with Graves disease. The chain recombines TRBV27 with TRBJ1-5; D call uncertain. The sequenced sample was peripheral blood mononuclear cells (PBMCs), obtained at new diagnosis, from a patient treated with antithyroid drugs. CDR3 region: CASSFDPYSNQPQHF. CDR3 coding DNA: TGTGCCAGCAGTTTCGACCCTTATAGCAATCAGCCCCAGCATTTT.